The clone carrying this T cell receptor (beta chain) was recorded at least ten times. Its antigen remains unidentified. TCRdb ran MiXCR on the 5' RACE reads and lists one entry per CDR3 protein. The sample lists roughly 180,000 distinct CDR3 sequences; approximately 6.2% were seen once. This specimen comes from a study of T cells after yellow fever vaccination. General study findings and limits: Sorted repertoires could include abundant contaminating clonotypes from bulk cells.

Trimming left V 0 bases short and J 7 bases short, with 12 bases between. The CDR3 has 14 amino acids. Germline V CDR1 and CDR2: MNHEY, SVGAGI. This rearrangement joins TRBV6-5 to TRBJ1-1; tentatively, D is TRBD1 (5 bases). Here the sequenced sample was CD4+ T cells sorted from PBMCs, taken on the day of the first yellow fever vaccination. The clonotype comes from a man between 18 and 35 years old who received the YFV17D yellow fever vaccine. CDR3 amino acids: CASSYSSGTFEAFF. Written as DNA, the CDR3 is TGTGCCAGCAGTTACTCGAGCGGGACGTTTGAAGCTTTCTTT.